Listed here are 16 T cell receptor beta chains from one sample, sequenced in a study of response to subunit inactivated influenza vaccine. TCRdb reprocessed the RT-PCR reads via MiXCR and lists one record per CDR3 protein. The sample comprises under 200,000 distinct CDR3 sequences, about 12% of which are singletons, and about 31% rests with the top ten. This same sample was also part of a study on T cells expressing NK-cell markers. That publication notes: With UMIs, 5'RACE template switching was used to make TCR beta cDNA.

Specimen: CD8+ T cells sorted from PBMCs, collected roughly 13 days after vaccination. The source is a man aged 50 to 60 who received an inactivated influenza vaccine.

The sample holds a few counts of this clonotype. The rearrangement links TRBV14 to TRBJ2-1; D is perhaps TRBD2 (5 bases). Germline lookup yields CDR1 SGHDN and CDR2 FVKESK. The CDR3 is made up of 16 amino acids. V was pared by 1 base and J by 2 bases, with 12 bases between. The CDR3 is CASSQAFGVPYNEQFF. In DNA, the CDR3 is TGTGCCAGCAGCCAAGCCTTCGGGGTCCCCTACAATGAGCAGTTCTTC.

There are a few counts of this clonotype. The V gene is TRBV12-3 or TRBV12-4, the J gene TRBJ2-5; a possible D gene is TRBD2 (6 bases). V was trimmed by 5 bases and J by 3 bases, leaving 22 bases between them. The CDR3 extends over 17 amino acids. CDR3 sequence: CASSPDSGLTEEETQYF. The CDR3 region has the DNA TGTGCCAGCAGTCCAGACTCGGGACTTACAGAAGAAGAGACCCAGTACTTC.

CDR3 bases: TGTGCCACCGGAACAATAGCCGGGACTATCTCAGAGACCCAGTACTTC. Encoded protein: CATGTIAGTISETQYF. The chain is built from TRBV24-1 and TRBJ2-5; TRBD2 agrees at 7 bases. This CDR3 is 16 amino acids long. J lost 4 bases, V lost 9 bases, and 16 bases had no gene match. Germline CDR1 reads KGHDR; CDR2 reads SFDVKD.

In this sample, this clonotype turned up a few times. The chain uses TRBV11-2 and TRBJ2-7, with D possibly called TRBD1 or TRBD2 (5 bases each). The CDR3 length is 14 residues. Germline-derived CDR1 and CDR2 are SGHAT and FQNNGV. Trimming removed 4 bases at V and 2 bases at J, with 12 bases between. The CDR3 is CASSSRGPAYEQYF. CDR3 in DNA: TGTGCCAGCAGCTCCCGGGGCCCAGCCTACGAGCAGTACTTC.

This clonotype was seen only a few times. The rearrangement uses TRBV11-2 and TRBJ2-2; D may be TRBD1 (5 bases). The CDR3 has 13 residues. V was pared by 0 bases and J by 11 bases, with 10 bases between. In germline, CDR1 is SGHAT, CDR2 FQNNGV. CDR3 in amino acids: CASSLDLGAELFF. CDR3 in DNA: TGTGCCAGCAGCTTAGATCTAGGGGCTGAGCTGTTTTTT.

The rearrangement uses TRBV24-1 and TRBJ1-2; a possible D gene is TRBD1 (6 bases). CDR1 KGHDR and CDR2 SFDVKD come from the germline V gene. The CDR3 sequence is 13 residues long. V lost 6 bases to trimming and J lost 8 bases, with 15 bases between them. CDR3 residues: CATSSLGAQGYTF. The CDR3 DNA is TGTGCCACCAGTAGCTTGGGGGCGCAGGGCTACACCTTC.

The chain couples TRBV20-1 to TRBJ2-1; maybe TRBD1 (6 bases). V was trimmed by 0 bases and J by 8 bases, leaving 8 bases between them. The CDR3 is 12 amino acids. CDR1 and CDR2 (germline): DFQATT, SNEGSKA (reference sequence). The CDR3 nucleotides read TGCAGTGCTAGAGATCACAGGGATGAGCAGTTCTTC. Amino acid sequence: CSARDHRDEQFF.

The chain is built from TRBV7-6 and TRBJ2-2, with TRBD2 identical over 8 bases. CDR1 is SGHVS, CDR2 FNYEAQ, per germline. This CDR3 is 16 amino acids long. The V gene end was trimmed by 10 bases and the J gene end by 0 bases; junction bases not matched to a gene: 10. This chain's CDR3 is CAINRVAGTNTGELFF. CDR3 coding DNA: TGTGCCATCAACCGCGTAGCGGGGACGAACACCGGGGAGCTGTTTTTT.

The rearrangement joins TRBV4-1 to TRBJ2-5; perhaps D is TRBD1 or TRBD2 (5 bases each). Trimming took 4 bases from V and 3 from J, leaving 12 bases between them. Germline lookup yields CDR1 MGHRA and CDR2 YSYEKL. This CDR3 contains 14 residues. The CDR3 DNA sequence: TGCGCCAGCAGCCCGGGACCGACTAAAGAGACCCAGTACTTC. It specifies CASSPGPTKETQYF.

This clonotype has just a few counts. V usage is TRBV19 and J usage is TRBJ2-7, with D tentatively TRBD1 (6 bases). V was clipped by 5 bases and J by 2 bases, with 7 bases between them. This CDR3 has 12 amino acids. The germline gives CDR1 LNHDA, CDR2 SQIVND (reference sequence). The DNA of the CDR3 is TGTGCCAGTAGTGCAGGGGCCTACGAGCAGTACTTC. Amino acid sequence: CASSAGAYEQYF.

This clonotype has more than one count but fewer than ten. The chain employs TRBV4-3 and TRBJ1-1; D is possibly TRBD1 (5 bases). The V end was cut by 0 bases, the J end by 0 bases, with 14 bases between. Germline V gene data show CDR1 as LGHNA and CDR2 as YSLEER. CDR3 length: 17 residues. The DNA of the CDR3 is TGCGCCAGCAGCCAAGATTGGGGGACTGTCATGAACACTGAAGCTTTCTTT. Its translation: CASSQDWGTVMNTEAFF.

This clonotype was counted only a few times. The gene calls are TRBV5-1 and TRBJ2-3, with D uncertain. Looked up from germline, CDR1 is SGHRS and CDR2 is YFSETQ. CDR3 size: 14 residues. The V and J ends lost 1 base and 3 bases respectively, with 9 bases between them. The DNA for the CDR3 is TGCGCCAGCAGCTTGACCGGGCGGACAGATACGCAGTATTTT. Translation: CASSLTGRTDTQYF. The variable domain in full, with the rest retrieved from reference TRBV5-1 and TRBJ2-3, is KAGVTQTPRYLIKTRGQQVTLSCSPISGHRSVSWYQQTPGQGLQFLFEYFSETQRNKGNFPGRFSGRQFSNSRSEMNVSTLELGDSALYLCASSLTGRTDTQYFGPGTRLTVL.

This clonotype occurred many times. J is TRBJ2-7 and V is TRBV6-2 or TRBV6-3; D possibly uses TRBD1 or TRBD2 (7 bases each). CDR1 MNHEY and CDR2 SVGEGT come from the germline V gene. The CDR3 sequence is 13 residues long. V lost 7 bases and J lost 3, with 13 bases in between. The CDR3 DNA is TGTGCCAGCAAGACAGGGAGGGACTACGAGCAGTACTTC. Translating it yields CASKTGRDYEQYF.

V is TRBV6-5 and J is TRBJ1-1; a weak D match, TRBD1 (5 bases). Germline CDR1 MNHEY, CDR2 SVGAGI. V was clipped by 2 bases and J by 1 base, with 8 bases between them. This CDR3 has 14 residues. The CDR3 is CASSYGTENTEAFF. For the CDR3, the DNA is TGTGCCAGCAGTTACGGGACGGAGAACACTGAAGCTTTCTTT.

This clonotype came up many times. The gene calls are TRBV4-1 and TRBJ2-2; 7 bases are a match to TRBD2. CDR1 MGHRA and CDR2 YSYEKL come from the germline V gene. The V gene end was trimmed by 4 bases and the J gene end by 0 bases; junction bases not matched to a gene: 5. This CDR3 spans 16 amino acids. The CDR3 DNA follows: TGCGCCAGCAGCCGGGGGGGAGGGGCGAACACCGGGGAGCTGTTTTTT. Protein: CASSRGGGANTGELFF.

This clonotype was detected ten times or more. The chain uses TRBV4-3 and TRBJ2-7; D perhaps matches TRBD2 (6 bases). The germline gives CDR1 LGHNA, CDR2 YSLEER. Trimming stripped 0 bases from V and 0 bases from J, with 15 bases between. This CDR3 contains 17 residues. The CDR3 nucleotides are TGCGCCAGCAGCCAAGAAGGAGGGGCGGGCCCCTCCTACGAGCAGTACTTC. It specifies CASSQEGGAGPSYEQYF.